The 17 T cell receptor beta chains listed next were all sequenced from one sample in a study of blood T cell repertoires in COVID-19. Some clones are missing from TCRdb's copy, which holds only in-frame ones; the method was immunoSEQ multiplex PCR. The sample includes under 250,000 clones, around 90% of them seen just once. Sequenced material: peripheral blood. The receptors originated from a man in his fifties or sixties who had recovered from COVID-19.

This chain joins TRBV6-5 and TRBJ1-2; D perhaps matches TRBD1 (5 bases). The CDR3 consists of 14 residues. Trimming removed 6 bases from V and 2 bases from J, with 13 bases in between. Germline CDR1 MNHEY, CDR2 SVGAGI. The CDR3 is CASRSGGANYGYTF. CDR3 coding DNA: TGTGCCAGCAGGTCGGGTGGGGCAAACTATGGCTACACCTTC.

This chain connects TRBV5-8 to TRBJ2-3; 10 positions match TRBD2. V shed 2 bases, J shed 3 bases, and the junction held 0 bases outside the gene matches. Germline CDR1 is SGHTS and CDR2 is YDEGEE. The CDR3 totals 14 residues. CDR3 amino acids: CASSLAGGTDTQYF. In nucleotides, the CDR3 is TGTGCCAGCAGCTTAGCGGGAGGGACAGATACGCAGTATTTT. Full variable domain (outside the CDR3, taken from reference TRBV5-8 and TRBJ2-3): EAGVTQSPTHLIKTRGQQATLRCSPISGHTSVYWYQQALGLGLQFLLWYDEGEERNRGNFPPRFSGRQFPNYSSELNVNALELEDSALYLCASSLAGGTDTQYFGPGTRLTVL.

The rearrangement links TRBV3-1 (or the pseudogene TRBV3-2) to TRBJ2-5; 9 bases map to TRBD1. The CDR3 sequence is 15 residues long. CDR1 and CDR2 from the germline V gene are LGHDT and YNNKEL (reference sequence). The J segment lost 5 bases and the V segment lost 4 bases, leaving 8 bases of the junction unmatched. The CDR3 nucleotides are TGTGCCAGCAGCCCAGGGACAGGGAGGGAGGAGACCCAGTACTTC. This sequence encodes CASSPGTGREETQYF.

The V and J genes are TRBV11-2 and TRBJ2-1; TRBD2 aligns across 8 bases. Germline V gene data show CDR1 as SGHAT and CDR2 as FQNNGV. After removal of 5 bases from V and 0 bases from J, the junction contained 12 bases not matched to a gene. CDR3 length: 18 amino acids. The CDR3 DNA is TGTGCCAGCAGCCCGGGGACTAGAGTCATCAGCTCCTACAATGAGCAGTTCTTC. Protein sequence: CASSPGTRVISSYNEQFF.

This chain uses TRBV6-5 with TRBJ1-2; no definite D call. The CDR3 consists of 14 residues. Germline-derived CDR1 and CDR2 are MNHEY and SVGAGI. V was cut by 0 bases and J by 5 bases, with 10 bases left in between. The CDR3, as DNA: TGTGCCAGCAGTTACTCGTCGGACTATTATGGCTACACCTTC. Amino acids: CASSYSSDYYGYTF.

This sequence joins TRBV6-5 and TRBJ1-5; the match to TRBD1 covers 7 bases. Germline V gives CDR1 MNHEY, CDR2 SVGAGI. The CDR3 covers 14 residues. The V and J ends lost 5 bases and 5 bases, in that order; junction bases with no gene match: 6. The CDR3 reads CASSRQGGYQPQHF. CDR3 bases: TGTGCCAGCAGTCGACAGGGAGGCTATCAGCCCCAGCATTTT.

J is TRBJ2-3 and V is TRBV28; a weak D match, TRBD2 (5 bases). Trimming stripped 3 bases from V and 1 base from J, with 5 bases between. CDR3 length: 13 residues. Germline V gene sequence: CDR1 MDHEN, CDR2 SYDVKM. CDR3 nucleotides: TGTGCCAGCAGTTTGGGAGGCACAGATACGCAGTATTTT. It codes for CASSLGGTDTQYF.

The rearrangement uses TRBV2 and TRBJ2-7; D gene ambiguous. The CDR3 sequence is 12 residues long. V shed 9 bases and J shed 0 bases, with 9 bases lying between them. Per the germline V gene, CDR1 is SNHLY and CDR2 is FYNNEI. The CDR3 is CARPAGSYEQYF. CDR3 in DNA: TGTGCCAGGCCCGCAGGCTCCTACGAGCAGTACTTC.

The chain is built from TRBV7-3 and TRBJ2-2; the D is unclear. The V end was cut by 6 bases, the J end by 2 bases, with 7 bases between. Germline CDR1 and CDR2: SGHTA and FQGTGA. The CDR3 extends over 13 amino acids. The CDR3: CASSLINTGELFF. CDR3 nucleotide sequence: TGTGCCAGCAGTCTAATTAACACCGGGGAGCTGTTTTTT.

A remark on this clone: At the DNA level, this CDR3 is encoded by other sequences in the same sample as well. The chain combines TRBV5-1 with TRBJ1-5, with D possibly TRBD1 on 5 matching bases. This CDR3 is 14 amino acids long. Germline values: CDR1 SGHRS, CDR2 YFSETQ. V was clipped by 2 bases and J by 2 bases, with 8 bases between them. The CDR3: CASSLAGGNQPQHF. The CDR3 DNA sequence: TGCGCCAGCAGCTTAGCGGGGGGCAATCAGCCCCAGCATTTT.

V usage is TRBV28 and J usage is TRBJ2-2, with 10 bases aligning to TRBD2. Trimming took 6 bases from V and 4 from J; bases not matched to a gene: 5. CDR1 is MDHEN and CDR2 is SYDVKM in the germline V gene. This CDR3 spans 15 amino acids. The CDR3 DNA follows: TGTGCCAGCAGCTCAGCGGGAGGGGGCACCGGGGAGCTGTTTTTT. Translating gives CASSSAGGGTGELFF.

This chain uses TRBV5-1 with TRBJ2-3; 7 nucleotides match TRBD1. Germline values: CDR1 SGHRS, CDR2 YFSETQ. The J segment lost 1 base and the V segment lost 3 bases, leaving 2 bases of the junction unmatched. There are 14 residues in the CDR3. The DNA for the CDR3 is TGCGCCAGCAGCTCTGGACAGGGCACAGATACGCAGTATTTT. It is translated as CASSSGQGTDTQYF.

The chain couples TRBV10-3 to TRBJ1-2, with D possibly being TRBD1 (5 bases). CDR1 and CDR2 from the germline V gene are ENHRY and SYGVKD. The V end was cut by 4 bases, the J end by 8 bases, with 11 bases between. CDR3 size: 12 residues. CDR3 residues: CAISGQGRGYTF. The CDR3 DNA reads TGTGCCATCAGTGGGCAGGGAAGGGGCTACACCTTC.

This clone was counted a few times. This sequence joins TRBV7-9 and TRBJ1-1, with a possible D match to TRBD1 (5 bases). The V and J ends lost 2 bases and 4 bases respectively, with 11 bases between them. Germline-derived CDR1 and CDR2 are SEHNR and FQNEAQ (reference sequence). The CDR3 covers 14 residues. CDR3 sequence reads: CASSLTGGVTEAFF. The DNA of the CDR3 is TGTGCCAGCAGCTTAACGGGAGGGGTCACTGAAGCTTTCTTT.

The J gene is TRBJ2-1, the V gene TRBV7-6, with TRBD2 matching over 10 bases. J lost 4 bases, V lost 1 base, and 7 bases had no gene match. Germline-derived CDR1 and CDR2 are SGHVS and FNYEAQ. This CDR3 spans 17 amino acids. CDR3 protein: CASSLVSSGRFYNEQFF. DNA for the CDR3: TGTGCCAGCAGCTTAGTGTCTAGCGGGAGATTTTACAATGAGCAGTTCTTC.

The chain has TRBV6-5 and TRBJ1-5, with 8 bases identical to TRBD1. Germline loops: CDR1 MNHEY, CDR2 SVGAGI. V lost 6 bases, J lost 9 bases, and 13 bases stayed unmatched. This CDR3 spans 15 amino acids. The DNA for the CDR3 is TGTGCCAGCAGCAGAGGACAGGGTACTTGGGGGCCCCAGCATTTT. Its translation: CASSRGQGTWGPQHF.

As DNA, the CDR3 is TGTGCCAGCAGCTTAGCCCGCGGGCCCCAGCATTTT. Its translation is CASSLARGPQHF. The rearrangement links TRBV7-2 to TRBJ1-5, with D unresolved. Trimming stripped 0 bases from V and 9 bases from J, with 6 bases between. Germline loops: CDR1 SGHTA, CDR2 FQGNSA. This CDR3 contains 12 residues. Full variable domain (missing parts from reference TRBV7-2 and TRBJ1-5): GAGVSQSPSNKVTEKGKDVELRCDPISGHTALYWYRQSLGQGLEFLIYFQGNSAPDKSGLPSDRFSAERTGGSVSTLTIQRTQQEDSAVYLCASSLARGPQHFGDGTRLSIL.